This paragraph covers one T cell receptor (beta chain) sequence. This record belongs to a study of blood T cells in healthy people across ages. Primed by a sample-barcoded 5' primer and a J-beta primer mix, a second PCR proceeded for 7 to 11 cycles. TCRdb passed the 5' RACE reads through MiXCR, listing each CDR3 protein once. Altogether about 1.4 million distinct CDR3 sequences are present, 55% to 75% being singletons, with the ten largest covering over 5.5%. The sequenced material came from blood. The sequence was obtained from a man aged 18 to 29 in good health.

CDR3 in amino acids: CSVRGVNTDTQYF. As DNA, the CDR3 is TGCAGTGTTCGCGGGGTGAACACAGATACGCAGTATTTT. The gene calls are TRBV20-1 and TRBJ2-3, with D perhaps matching TRBD2 (6 bases). V lost 7 bases and J lost 2, with 13 bases in between. Germline assignment: CDR1 DFQATT and CDR2 SNEGSKA (reference sequence). This CDR3 spans 13 amino acids.